What follows describes a single TCR beta chain. Its antigen is undetermined. The deep-level immunoSEQ assay was used. Sequencing was performed with immunoSEQ multiplex PCR; in TCRdb, only in-frame clones are kept and a portion is missing. The sample yields around 2.1 million clones, 85% to 95% seen once. The V and J ends lost 0 bases and 3 bases respectively, with 18 bases between them. Germline V CDR1 and CDR2: LGHNA, YNFKEQ. CDR3 length: 17 amino acids. This specimen belongs to a study of shared clonotypes between healthy human individuals. Study results and limitations: Non-shared clonotypes were found to have lower generation probabilities than the clonotypes that were shared by all four of the sorted-subset donors.

Naive-designated CD8 cells lacked CD45RO, were positively enriched for CCR7, and omitted terminally differentiated effector memory CD45RA+ cells. This sequence joins TRBV4-2 and TRBJ2-7; D is unresolved. The material sequenced was naive CD8+ T cells from PBMCs. This clonotype originated in a man between 18 and 29 years old in good health. Some clones in this sample may be carry-over from other donors' samples. The CDR3 nucleotides read TGTGCCAGCAGCCAAGATGTGTCGATCAAATCCCTCTACGAGCAGTACTTC. It yields the protein CASSQDVSIKSLYEQYF.